The 29 T cell receptor beta chains in this list originate from one sample, sequenced in a study of identical twins. TCRdb fed the 5' RACE reads into MiXCR, producing one record per CDR3 protein. This repertoire shows about 290,000 distinct CDR3 sequences, 8% to 9.5% found once; its top ten account for 5.5% to 9%. In addition, the sample was reused for a study of yellow fever vaccine responses in identical twins.

The specimen sequenced was CD8+ T cells sorted from blood. The receptors derive from a woman under 30 in good health.

The chain recombines TRBV7-9 with TRBJ2-7; D might be TRBD1 or TRBD2, each matching 5 bases. CDR3 length: 14 amino acids. V lost 1 base and J lost 5, with 12 bases in between. CDR1 SEHNR and CDR2 FQNEAQ come from the germline V gene (reference sequence). This CDR3 reads CASSLGGNRDEQYF. In DNA form, the CDR3 reads TGTGCCAGCAGCTTAGGGGGGAATCGGGACGAGCAGTACTTC.

This clonotype was seen a handful of times. The chain couples TRBV5-1 to TRBJ1-1, with TRBD1 as a possible D gene (5 bases). The CDR3 runs to 15 residues. Deletions cut 7 bases from V and 4 bases from J, with 20 bases between. Germline CDR1 and CDR2: SGHRS and YFSETQ. As DNA, the CDR3 is TGCGCCAGCGCTGTCGGCAGGGATGGTCTCACTGAAGCTTTCTTT. It encodes CASAVGRDGLTEAFF.

Ten or more counts support this clonotype. The CDR3 here is CASSLVGGLGTEAFF. Written as DNA, the CDR3 is TGCGCCAGCAGCTTGGTGGGGGGGTTGGGCACTGAAGCTTTCTTT. This rearrangement joins TRBV5-1 to TRBJ1-1; the D gene is possibly TRBD1 (5 bases). V dropped 0 bases and J dropped 4 bases, with 13 bases sitting between them. The CDR3 consists of 15 residues. CDR1 is SGHRS, CDR2 YFSETQ, per germline. The whole variable domain, remainder taken from reference TRBV5-1 and TRBJ1-1, is KAGVTQTPRYLIKTRGQQVTLSCSPISGHRSVSWYQQTPGQGLQFLFEYFSETQRNKGNFPGRFSGRQFSNSRSEMNVSTLELGDSALYLCASSLVGGLGTEAFFGQGTRLTVV.

In its sample, this clonotype was seen a few times. J is TRBJ2-7 and V is TRBV7-2, with 11 bases aligning to TRBD2. Trimming at V came to 5 bases and at J to 3 bases, leaving 12 bases not matched to a gene. The CDR3 has 17 residues. CDR1 is SGHTA and CDR2 is FQGNSA in the germline V gene. DNA of the CDR3: TGTGCCAGCAGCCCGCCCCTAGCGGGGGGTATAGTCTACGAGCAGTACTTC. This codes for CASSPPLAGGIVYEQYF.

This clonotype was counted between two and nine times. V is TRBV11-2 and J is TRBJ2-1, with TRBD2 matching 9 bases. The germline V gene has CDR1 SGHAT and CDR2 FQNNGV. V lost 5 bases and J lost 3; bases outside the gene matches: 17. This CDR3 is built from 19 residues. The CDR3 nucleotides read TGTGCCAGCAGCCCAGAGGGTAGCGGGAGAATCTTGTTCTACAATGAGCAGTTCTTC. Amino acids: CASSPEGSGRILFYNEQFF.

The V and J genes are TRBV7-2 and TRBJ2-7; 7 bases agree with TRBD2. Trimming removed 4 bases from V and 5 bases from J; junction bases left unmatched: 17. This CDR3 has 17 amino acids. Germline loops: CDR1 SGHTA, CDR2 FQGNSA. This CDR3 reads CASSSLGGGGPSNEQYF. The CDR3 bases are TGTGCCAGCAGCTCCCTAGGCGGGGGAGGGCCGTCCAACGAGCAGTACTTC.

This clonotype has a count of ten or more. This chain joins TRBV5-5 and TRBJ2-3, with D perhaps TRBD1 (6 bases). The CDR3 has 15 amino acids. V was cut by 4 bases and J by 2 bases, with 14 bases left in between. CDR1 is SGHKS, CDR2 YYEKEE, per germline (reference sequence). The CDR3: CASSRDRFYTDTQYF. CDR3 nucleotides: TGTGCCAGCAGCAGAGACAGGTTCTACACAGATACGCAGTATTTT.

V usage is TRBV7-2 and J usage is TRBJ2-2, with D perhaps assigned TRBD1 or TRBD2 (5 bases each). The ends were cut back, 1 base at V and 9 bases at J, with 9 bases in the middle. This CDR3 has 13 amino acids. The V gene's germline CDR1 is SGHTA and CDR2 FQGNSA. The CDR3 loop reads CASSLGQRWELFF. The CDR3 DNA is TGTGCCAGCAGCTTAGGACAGCGGTGGGAGCTGTTTTTT.

CDR3 bases: TGTGCCAGCAGCTCCTGGACTAGCGGGGGCTTATACAATGAGCAGTTCTTC. It yields the protein CASSSWTSGGLYNEQFF. The chain joins TRBV7-9 to TRBJ2-1; 13 bases align to TRBD2. CDR3 length: 17 residues. The junction had 7 bases not matched to a gene; V was cut back by 4 bases and J by 4 bases. Germline V lookup: CDR1 SEHNR, CDR2 FQNEAQ (reference sequence).

The chain recombines TRBV7-9 with TRBJ2-1; D gene uncertain. Looked up from germline, CDR1 is SEHNR and CDR2 is FQNEAQ (reference sequence). The CDR3 spans 16 residues. The V end was cut by 6 bases, the J end by 0 bases, with 15 bases between. The CDR3 coding sequence is TGTGCCAGCAGTATAGGACCGAAGAGCTCCTACAATGAGCAGTTCTTC. It yields the protein CASSIGPKSSYNEQFF.

This clonotype has just a few counts. The chain links TRBV25-1 to TRBJ2-3; 7 nucleotides line up with TRBD1. The V gene end was trimmed by 5 bases and the J gene end by 3 bases; junction bases not matched to a gene: 2. The CDR3 has 13 residues. Looked up from germline, CDR1 is MGHDK and CDR2 is SYGVNS. CDR3 in DNA: TGTGCCAGCAGTTGGGGACAGACAGATACGCAGTATTTT. Translating it yields CASSWGQTDTQYF.

The table lists this clonotype with a few counts. This chain connects TRBV6-1 to TRBJ2-1, with 14 nucleotides matching TRBD2. The germline V gene has CDR1 MNHNS and CDR2 SASEGT. This CDR3 has 18 amino acids. V lost 6 bases and J lost 2; bases outside the gene matches: 9. In nucleotides, the CDR3 is TGTGCCAGCAGCCCCGGGACTAGCGGGGGCTGGCCCTACAATGAGCAGTTCTTC. It yields the protein CASSPGTSGGWPYNEQFF.

This clonotype was found many times. The chain uses TRBV20-1 and TRBJ1-4; unclear D gene. The germline V gene has CDR1 DFQATT and CDR2 SNEGSKA (reference sequence). Between the trimmed V and J ends, which lost 2 bases and 3 bases, there was a span of 13 bases. The CDR3 has 15 residues. The CDR3 nucleotides are TGCAGTGCTAGATCCCACCGGGTCCCTAATGAAAAACTGTTTTTT. It encodes CSARSHRVPNEKLFF.

This clonotype showed up many times. V usage is TRBV20-1 and J usage is TRBJ2-7; TRBD1 aligns across 7 bases. The CDR3 loop spans 14 amino acids. V was clipped by 0 bases and J by 5 bases; unmatched bases: 7. The germline V gene encodes CDR1 DFQATT and CDR2 SNEGSKA (reference sequence). The CDR3 coding sequence is TGCAGTGCTAGAGAAGTAGGGGGCGGTCACGAGCAGTACTTC. Its protein product is CSAREVGGGHEQYF.

In its sample, this clonotype was seen a few times. This sequence joins TRBV20-1 and TRBJ2-5, with D possibly being TRBD1 (6 bases). Germline CDR1 reads DFQATT; CDR2 reads SNEGSKA (reference sequence). The CDR3 sequence is 13 residues long. V was cut by 5 bases and J by 0 bases, with 10 bases left in between. This chain's CDR3 is CSAGTMYQETQYF. CDR3 DNA: TGCAGTGCTGGGACAATGTACCAAGAGACCCAGTACTTC.

This clonotype showed up just a few times. The chain employs TRBV7-9 and TRBJ2-7; 9 bases line up with TRBD1. Trimming removed 5 bases from V and 3 bases from J; junction bases left unmatched: 11. The length of the CDR3 is 16 residues. CDR1 and CDR2 from the germline V gene are SEHNR and FQNEAQ (reference sequence). For the CDR3, the DNA is TGTGCCAGCAGCGTATCAGGGACAGGGATAGACTACGAGCAGTACTTC. As protein: CASSVSGTGIDYEQYF.

This clonotype was counted at least ten times. The rearrangement links TRBV7-8 to TRBJ2-3; the D is unclear. Trimming took off 8 bases at V and 2 bases at J, with 8 bases between the two ends. The CDR3 consists of 12 residues. Per germline, CDR1 SGHVS and CDR2 FQNEAQ. This CDR3 is CASGGFTDTQYF. In DNA form, the CDR3 reads TGTGCCAGCGGCGGTTTCACAGATACGCAGTATTTT.

The gene calls are TRBV27 and TRBJ1-1; 10 bases map to TRBD1. This CDR3 contains 15 residues. Trimming removed 3 bases from V and 4 bases from J; junction bases left unmatched: 5. CDR1 and CDR2 from the germline V gene are MNHEY and SMNVEV (reference sequence). This CDR3 is CASSLTGGAGTEAFF. The CDR3 DNA follows: TGTGCCAGCAGTTTGACAGGGGGCGCGGGCACTGAAGCTTTCTTT.

V gene TRBV5-1 combines with J gene TRBJ1-1; D not certain. With 0 bases removed from V and 5 bases from J, the gap between germline ends came to 11 bases. The CDR3 runs to 14 residues. Germline V gene data show CDR1 as SGHRS and CDR2 as YFSETQ. Here the CDR3 reads CASSLAAGVTEAFF. The DNA of the CDR3 is TGCGCCAGCAGCTTGGCGGCAGGTGTTACTGAAGCTTTCTTT.

This clonotype was seen a handful of times. This chain links TRBV15 with TRBJ1-4; no clear D gene. Trimming left V 1 base short and J 7 bases short, with 7 bases between. The CDR3 sequence is 13 residues long. Germline loops: CDR1 LNHNV, CDR2 YYDKDF (reference sequence). CDR3 nucleotide sequence: TGTGCCACCAGCAGAGCCGCAGGTGAAAAACTGTTTTTT. Residues: CATSRAAGEKLFF. The complete variable domain, with remaining parts taken from reference TRBV15 and TRBJ1-4, reads DAMVIQNPRYQVTQFGKPVTLSCSQTLNHNVMYWYQQKSSQAPKLLFHYYDKDFNNEADTPDNFQSRRPNTSFCFLDIRSPGLGDTAMYLCATSRAAGEKLFFGSGTQLSVL.

This clonotype was seen only once. Since a much larger clone is just one base distant, this may be a read error. The chain is built from TRBV7-8 and TRBJ2-1; 8 bases are shared with TRBD2. Germline-derived CDR1 and CDR2 are SGHVS and FQNEAQ. This CDR3 is 16 amino acids long. CDR3 protein: CASSLELAGSYNKQFF. The CDR3 coding sequence is TGTGCCAGCAGCTTAGAGTTAGCGGGGTCCTACAATAAGCAGTTCTTC. Full variable domain (outside the CDR3, taken from reference TRBV7-8 and TRBJ2-1): GAGVSQSPRYKVAKRGQDVALRCDPISGHVSLFWYQQALGQGPEFLTYFQNEAQLDKSGLPSDRFFAERPEGSVSTLKIQRTQQEDSAVYLCASSLELAGSYNKQFFGPGTRLTVL.

This clonotype has only a few counts. The J gene is TRBJ2-4, the V gene TRBV20-1; perhaps TRBD1 as D (5 bases). Germline CDR1 is DFQATT and CDR2 is SNEGSKA (reference sequence). V was pared by 3 bases and J by 4 bases, with 16 bases between. The CDR3 is made up of 15 amino acids. CDR3 in amino acids: CSARTRFDSKNIQYF. In DNA, the CDR3 is TGCAGTGCTAGGACCCGATTCGACAGTAAAAACATTCAGTACTTC.

The rearrangement links TRBV2 to TRBJ2-7, with unresolved D. The CDR3 extends over 15 amino acids. In germline, CDR1 is SNHLY, CDR2 FYNNEI. Trimming removed 0 bases at V and 3 bases at J, with 12 bases between. The CDR3 DNA sequence: TGTGCCAGCAGTGAAGCGGGCGGACCGGGCTACGAGCAGTACTTC. Residues: CASSEAGGPGYEQYF.

The sample holds a few counts of this clonotype. The chain combines TRBV6-1 with TRBJ1-5; possible D gene TRBD1, 5 bases. Germline CDR1 is MNHNS and CDR2 is SASEGT. CDR3 size: 15 residues. V shed 2 bases and J shed 6 bases, with 14 bases lying between them. The DNA of the CDR3 is TGTGCCAGCAGTGAACTAGAACAGGTATTTCAGCCCCAGCATTTT. It encodes CASSELEQVFQPQHF.

In this sample, this clonotype turned up many times. This chain joins TRBV20-1 and TRBJ2-3; D gene uncertain. The CDR3 consists of 12 residues. Germline V gene sequence: CDR1 DFQATT, CDR2 SNEGSKA (reference sequence). The germline V and J ends were trimmed by 6 bases and 2 bases, with 9 bases remaining between them. CDR3 bases: TGCAGTGCCGGTACATACACAGATACGCAGTATTTT. Protein product: CSAGTYTDTQYF.

Written as DNA, the CDR3 is TGCAGTGCCCAGCTGGAGATGGGTGAGCAGTTCTTC. It translates to CSAQLEMGEQFF. The rearrangement links TRBV20-1 to TRBJ2-1; D is ambiguous. Germline lookup yields CDR1 DFQATT and CDR2 SNEGSKA (reference sequence). CDR3 length: 12 amino acids. V lost 6 bases and J lost 9, with 15 bases in between.

In this sample, this clonotype turned up a few times. The genes are TRBV27 and TRBJ2-1, with TRBD2 identical over 11 bases. CDR1 is MNHEY and CDR2 is SMNVEV in the germline V gene (reference sequence). The CDR3 is 16 amino acids. After removal of 0 bases from V and 7 bases from J, the junction contained 5 bases not matched to a gene. CDR3 DNA: TGTGCCAGCAGTTTATCTAGCGGGAGGGCTTGGAATGAGCAGTTCTTC. This sequence encodes CASSLSSGRAWNEQFF.

The V and J genes are TRBV7-8 and TRBJ2-7; D call uncertain. Germline CDR1 is SGHVS and CDR2 is FQNEAQ. CDR3 length: 14 residues. The CDR3 loop is CASSFTRPDGPGTV. The CDR3, as DNA: TGTGCCAGTAGCTTCACCAGACCCGACGGGCCGGGTACGGTC.

Ten or more counts support this clonotype. The chain joins TRBV12-3 or TRBV12-4 to TRBJ2-2, with a weak D call TRBD1 (6 bases). With 7 bases removed from V and 0 bases from J, the gap between germline ends came to 18 bases. CDR3 length equals 17 residues. The CDR3 region is CASTPFFRTANTGELFF. The CDR3 DNA reads TGTGCCAGCACCCCGTTCTTCAGGACAGCGAACACCGGGGAGCTGTTTTTT.